Listed here is a single T cell receptor (beta chain). The antigen is undetermined. The data were taken from a study of T cells after yellow fever vaccination. Looking at the study overall: Fractions with few cells were prepared using SMART-Seq v4 Ultra Low Input. Study conclusions and caveats: Few clonotypes appeared in both CD4 and CD8 compartments.

The germline gives CDR1 LGHNA, CDR2 YSLEER. V was clipped by 4 bases and J by 4 bases; unmatched bases: 7. The CDR3 has 15 amino acids. The 5'RACE template-switching step produced TCR cDNA and added a universal primer site and UMIs. TCRdb processed the 5' RACE reads anew with MiXCR; each CDR3 protein has one entry. The sample has approximately 300,000 distinct CDR3 sequences, approximately 12% seen once. V gene TRBV4-3 combines with J gene TRBJ1-2; 9 bases map to TRBD1. The sample here was CD4+ T cells sorted from PBMCs, taken 45 days after the yellow fever booster vaccination. This TCR was sampled from a man aged 18 to 29 who received the YFV17D yellow fever vaccine. The CDR3: CASSLEGTGLYGYTF. CDR3 DNA: TGCGCCAGCAGCCTCGAAGGGACAGGGCTCTATGGCTACACCTTC.